Given below is one T cell receptor beta chain in context. Repertoires were generated with immunoSEQ multiplex PCR, while TCRdb's copy carries only in-frame clones and drops some. Seen here are about 140,000 clones, over 80% observed once, and the top ten hold 2% to 3%. V was cut by 0 bases and J by 7 bases, with 20 bases left in between. Germline loops: CDR1 SGHKS, CDR2 YYEKEE (reference sequence). This CDR3 region has 16 residues. This specimen comes from a study of blood T cell repertoires in COVID-19. Sequencing was done on a sample of peripheral blood. This receptor was obtained from a man over 45 with active COVID-19. This chain connects TRBV5-5 to TRBJ2-7, with D possibly matching TRBD1 (7 bases). The CDR3 spells CASSLAAGGRPGEQYF. The CDR3 bases are TGTGCCAGCAGCTTGGCGGCAGGGGGGAGGCCGGGTGAGCAGTACTTC.